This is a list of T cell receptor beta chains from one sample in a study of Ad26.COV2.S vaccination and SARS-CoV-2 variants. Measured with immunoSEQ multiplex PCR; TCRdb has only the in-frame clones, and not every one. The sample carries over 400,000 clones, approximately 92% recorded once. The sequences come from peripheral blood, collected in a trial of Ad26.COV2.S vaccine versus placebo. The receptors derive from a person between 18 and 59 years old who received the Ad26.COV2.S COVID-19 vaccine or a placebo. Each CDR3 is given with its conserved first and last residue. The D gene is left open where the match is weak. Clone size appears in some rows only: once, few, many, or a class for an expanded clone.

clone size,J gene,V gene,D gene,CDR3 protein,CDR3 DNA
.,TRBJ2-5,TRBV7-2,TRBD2,CASSPGGAGGQETQYF,TGTGCCAGCAGCCCCGGGGGGGCGGGGGGTCAAGAGACCCAGTACTTC
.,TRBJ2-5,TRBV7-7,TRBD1,CASSYRDRDGETQYF,TGTGCTAGCAGCTACCGGGACAGGGATGGGGAGACCCAGTACTTC
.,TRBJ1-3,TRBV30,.,CAWSRRWCSGNTIYF,TGTGCCTGGAGTCGCAGGTGGTGCTCTGGAAACACCATATATTTT
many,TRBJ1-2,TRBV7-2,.,CASSPFALRADYGYTF,TGTGCCAGCAGCCCATTCGCCCTCAGGGCGGACTATGGCTACACCTTC
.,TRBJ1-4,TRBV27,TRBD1,CASGQGYEKLFF,TGTGCCAGCGGACAGGGTTATGAAAAACTGTTTTTT
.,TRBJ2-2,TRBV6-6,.,CASSYRQDTGELFF,TGTGCCAGCAGTTACAGACAGGACACCGGGGAGCTGTTTTTT
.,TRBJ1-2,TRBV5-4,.,CASSPLPFGGYTF,TGTGCCAGCAGCCCCCTCCCATTCGGGGGCTACACCTTC
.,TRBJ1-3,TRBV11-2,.,CASTQLTSGNTIYF,TGTGCCAGCACCCAACTTACGTCTGGAAACACCATATATTTT
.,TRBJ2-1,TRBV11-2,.,CASSLATVYNEQFF,TGTGCCAGCAGCTTAGCAACTGTTTACAATGAGCAGTTCTTC
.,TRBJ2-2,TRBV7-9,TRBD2,CASSLGSGGGTGELFF,TGTGCCAGCAGCTTGGGCTCCGGCGGGGGCACCGGGGAGCTGTTTTTT
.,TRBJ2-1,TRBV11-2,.,CASSLTGNGNEQFF,TGTGCCAGCAGCTTAACAGGGAATGGGAATGAGCAGTTCTTC
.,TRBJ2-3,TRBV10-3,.,CAISGTSSTDTQYF,TGTGCCATCAGTGGGACTTCGTCCACAGATACGCAGTATTTT
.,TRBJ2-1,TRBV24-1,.,CATSDPGAALGYNEQFF,TGTGCCACCAGTGATCCGGGGGCGGCCCTTGGGTACAATGAGCAGTTCTTC
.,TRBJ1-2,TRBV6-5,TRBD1,CASSYGQGAYGYTF,TGTGCCAGCAGTTACGGACAGGGGGCCTATGGCTACACCTTC
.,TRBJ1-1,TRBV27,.,CASAAHANTEAFF,TGTGCCAGCGCCGCGCACGCAAACACTGAAGCTTTCTTT
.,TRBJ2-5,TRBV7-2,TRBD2,CASSLRVAGDQETQYF,TGTGCCAGCAGCTTAAGGGTAGCGGGGGACCAAGAGACCCAGTACTTC
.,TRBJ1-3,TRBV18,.,CASSPQASTNSGNTIYF,TGTGCCAGCTCACCACAGGCTTCCACCAACTCTGGAAACACCATATATTTT
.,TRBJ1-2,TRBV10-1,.,CASSPSHTGGYTF,TGCGCCAGCAGTCCAAGCCACACCGGCGGCTACACCTTC
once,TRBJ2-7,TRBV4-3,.,CASSQDWDRAYEQYF,TGCGCCAGCAGCCAAGATTGGGACCGAGCCTACGAGCAGTACTTC
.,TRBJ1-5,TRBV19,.,CASSRQGLTDQPQHF,TGTGCCAGTAGTCGGCAGGGTCTAACGGATCAGCCCCAGCATTTT
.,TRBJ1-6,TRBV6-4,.,CASSDSSTGNSPLHF,TGTGCCAGCAGTGACTCGTCAACAGGGAATTCACCCCTCCACTTT
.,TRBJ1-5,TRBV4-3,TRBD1,CASSRGTGEGQPQHF,TGCGCCAGCAGCCGAGGGACAGGCGAAGGTCAGCCCCAGCATTTT
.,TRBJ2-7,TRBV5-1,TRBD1,CASSLGGTGENGQYF,TGCGCCAGCAGCTTGGGAGGGACAGGGGAGAACGGGCAGTACTTC
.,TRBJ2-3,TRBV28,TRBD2,CASSLGPTSGGSDTQYF,TGTGCCAGCAGTTTAGGCCCGACTAGCGGGGGGTCAGATACGCAGTATTTT
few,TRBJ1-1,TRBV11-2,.,CASSFGGTEAFF,TGTGCCAGCAGCTTCGGGGGAACTGAAGCTTTCTTT
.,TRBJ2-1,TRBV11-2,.,CASSLGPRAKNEQFF,TGTGCCAGCAGCTTGGGCCCTCGAGCTAAGAATGAGCAGTTCTTC
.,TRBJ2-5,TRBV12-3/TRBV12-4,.,CASSLGWGETQYF,TGTGCCAGCAGTTTAGGATGGGGAGAGACCCAGTACTTC
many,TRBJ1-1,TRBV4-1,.,CASSQVPDPNTEAFF,TGCGCCAGCAGCCAAGTTCCAGACCCGAACACTGAAGCTTTCTTT
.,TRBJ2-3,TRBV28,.,CASSLIVPRGPQDTQYF,TGTGCCAGCAGTTTAATCGTACCTCGGGGGCCCCAAGATACGCAGTATTTT
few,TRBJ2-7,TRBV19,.,CASNPGGSYEQYF,TGTGCCAGCAACCCCGGAGGCTCCTACGAGCAGTACTTC
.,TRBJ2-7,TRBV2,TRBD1,CASRTGGTYEQYF,TGTGCCAGCCGAACAGGGGGCACTTACGAGCAGTACTTC
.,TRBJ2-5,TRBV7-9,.,CASTPGTNQETQYF,TGTGCCAGCACCCCCGGGACAAACCAAGAGACCCAGTACTTC
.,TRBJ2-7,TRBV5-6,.,CASSFAGSPGDEQYF,TGTGCCAGCAGCTTTGCCGGGTCCCCGGGAGACGAGCAGTACTTC
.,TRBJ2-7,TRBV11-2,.,CASSQGHTVYEQYF,TGTGCCAGCAGCCAGGGACATACGGTCTACGAGCAGTACTTC